The T cell receptor (beta chain) described here comes from a study of cytomegalovirus exposure and HLA in healthy donors. Looking at the study overall: Of the donors genotyped, several hundred in all, about 80% fell in the Caucasian-associated ancestry cluster.

With respect to this clone: Its antigen is not identified.

Germline V lookup: CDR1 SQVTM, CDR2 ANQGSEA. The CDR3 sequence is 16 residues long. Trimming pared 5 bases from V and 2 bases from J, leaving 21 bases between. Overall study findings and caveats: The study designated 150 to 200 TCR beta chains cytomegalovirus-associated.

The PCR used 60 Vbeta and 13 Jbeta primers. Profiling relied on immunoSEQ multiplex PCR, and the TCRdb table lists in-frame clones only, not all of them. This sample contains 130,000 or so clones. The specimen sequenced was PBMCs. This receptor was taken from a woman under 30 in good health and CMV-seronegative. The genes are TRBV29-1 and TRBJ2-5; D gene ambiguous. CDR3 sequence (DNA): TGCAGCGTTATCCCCGTTAAAGCTAGTGTTCAAGAGACCCAGTACTTC. Translating gives CSVIPVKASVQETQYF.